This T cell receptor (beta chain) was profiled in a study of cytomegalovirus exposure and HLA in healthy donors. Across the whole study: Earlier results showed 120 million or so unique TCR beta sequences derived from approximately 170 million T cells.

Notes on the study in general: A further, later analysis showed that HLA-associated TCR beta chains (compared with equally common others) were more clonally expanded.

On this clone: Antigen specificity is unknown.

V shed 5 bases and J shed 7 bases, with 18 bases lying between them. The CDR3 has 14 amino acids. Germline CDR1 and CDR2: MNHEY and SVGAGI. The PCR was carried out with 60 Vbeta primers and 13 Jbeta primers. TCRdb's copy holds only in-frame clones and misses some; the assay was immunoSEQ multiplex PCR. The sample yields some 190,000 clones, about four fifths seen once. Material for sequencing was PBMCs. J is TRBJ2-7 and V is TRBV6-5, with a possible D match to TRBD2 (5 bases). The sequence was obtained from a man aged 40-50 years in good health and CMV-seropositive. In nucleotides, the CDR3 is TGTGCCAGCAGTGAAATGGCCGAAACGGGAGAGCAGTACTTC. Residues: CASSEMAETGEQYF.